The entry below gives a single T cell receptor beta chain sequence along with its context. At one end, the junction sequence differs from germline, possibly due to a read error. This specimen comes from a study of blood T cell repertoires in COVID-19. Study-wide background: The cDNA or gDNA used as material had been derived from T cells, B-cell-depleted T cells, or PBMCs.

The protocol was immunoSEQ multiplex PCR, while the TCRdb copy is restricted to in-frame clones and leaves out a portion. The sample consists of about 290,000 clones, under 90% of them appearing once. Participants, about 18 to 90 years old, spanned around 26 US areas. Cohort placement rested on clinical history that participants reported themselves. Donors of Cohort 3 who recovered were those that had two negative PCRs, clearance, or symptom resolution. The sequence was collected from a middle-aged woman who had recovered from COVID-19. Material for sequencing was PBMCs or T cells enriched from blood (not recorded which).

The CDR3 protein is CASSLGRGQAGELFF. CDR3 DNA: TGTGCTAGCAGCTTAGGAAGGGGGCAAGCCGGGGAGCTGTTTTTT. This rearrangement joins TRBV7-7 to TRBJ2-2; 7 bases are shared with TRBD1. Looked up from germline, CDR1 is SSHAT and CDR2 is FNYEAQ (reference sequence). This CDR3 spans 15 amino acids.